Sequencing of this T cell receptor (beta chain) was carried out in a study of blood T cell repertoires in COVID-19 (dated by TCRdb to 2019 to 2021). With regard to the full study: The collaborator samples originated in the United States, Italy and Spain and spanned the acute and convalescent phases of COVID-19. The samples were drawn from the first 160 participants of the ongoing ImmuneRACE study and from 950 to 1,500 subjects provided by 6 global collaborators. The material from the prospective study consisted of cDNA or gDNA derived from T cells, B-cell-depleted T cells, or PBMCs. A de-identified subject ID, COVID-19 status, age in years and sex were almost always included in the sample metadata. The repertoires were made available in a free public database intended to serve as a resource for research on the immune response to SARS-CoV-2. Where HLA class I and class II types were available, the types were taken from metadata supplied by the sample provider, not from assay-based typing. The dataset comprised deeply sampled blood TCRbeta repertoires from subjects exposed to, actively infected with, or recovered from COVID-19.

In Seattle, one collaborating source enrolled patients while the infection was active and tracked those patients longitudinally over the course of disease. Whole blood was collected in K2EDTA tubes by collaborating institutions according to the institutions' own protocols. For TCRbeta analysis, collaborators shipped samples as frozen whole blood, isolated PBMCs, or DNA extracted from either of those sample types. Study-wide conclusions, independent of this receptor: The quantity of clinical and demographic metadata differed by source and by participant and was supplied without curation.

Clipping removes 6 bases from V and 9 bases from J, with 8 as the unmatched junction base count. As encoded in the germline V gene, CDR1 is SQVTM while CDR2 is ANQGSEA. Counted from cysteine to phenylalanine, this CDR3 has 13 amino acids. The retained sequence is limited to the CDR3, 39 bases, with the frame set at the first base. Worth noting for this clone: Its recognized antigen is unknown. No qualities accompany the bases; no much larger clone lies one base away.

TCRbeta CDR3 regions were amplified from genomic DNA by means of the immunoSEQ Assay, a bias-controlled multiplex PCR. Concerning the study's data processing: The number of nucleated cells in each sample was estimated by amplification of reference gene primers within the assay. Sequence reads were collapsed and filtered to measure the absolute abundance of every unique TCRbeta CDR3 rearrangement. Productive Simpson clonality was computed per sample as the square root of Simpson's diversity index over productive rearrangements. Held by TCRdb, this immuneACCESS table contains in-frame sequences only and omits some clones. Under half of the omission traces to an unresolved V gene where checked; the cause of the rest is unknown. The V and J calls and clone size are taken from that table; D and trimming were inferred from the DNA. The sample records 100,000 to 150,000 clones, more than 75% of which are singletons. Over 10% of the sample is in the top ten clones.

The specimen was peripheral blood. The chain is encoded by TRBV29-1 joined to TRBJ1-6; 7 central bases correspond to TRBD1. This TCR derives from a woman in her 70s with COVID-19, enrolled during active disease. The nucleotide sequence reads TGCAGCGTCGAACAGGGGAATGGTTCACCCCTCCACTTT. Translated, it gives CSVEQGNGSPLHF.